This TCR beta chain was captured by sequencing in a study of cytomegalovirus exposure and HLA in healthy donors. 60 Vbeta and 13 Jbeta primers were used in PCR. Libraries were prepared by immunoSEQ multiplex PCR; TCRdb keeps only in-frame clonotypes and omits some of them. The sample contains around 78,000 clones, less than 85% of which appear only once. Donors consisted of healthy bone marrow donors. The sequenced sample was PBMCs. The TCR sequence derives from a woman between 50 and 59 years old in good health and CMV-seronegative.

CDR3 region: CSVDGQGYGYTF. CDR3 in DNA: TGCAGCGTTGACGGTCAGGGTTATGGCTACACCTTC. The genes are TRBV29-1 and TRBJ1-2, with D possibly TRBD1 on 5 matching bases. CDR3 length: 12 residues. Germline V lookup: CDR1 SQVTM, CDR2 ANQGSEA. The ends were cut back, 3 bases at V and 5 bases at J, with 10 bases in the middle. Full variable domain (outside the CDR3, taken from reference TRBV29-1 and TRBJ1-2): SAVISQKPSRDICQRGTSLTIQCQVDSQVTMMFWYRQQPGQSLTLIATANQGSEATYESGFVIDKFPISRPNLTFSTLTVSNMSPEDSSIYLCSVDGQGYGYTFGSGTRLTVV.